What follows are 22 T cell receptor beta chains derived from one specimen sequenced in a study of blood T cell repertoires in COVID-19. Method: immunoSEQ multiplex PCR; TCRdb's copy keeps in-frame clones and lacks some. The table has more than 400,000 clones, 75% to 90% seen once. The sequenced material came from peripheral blood. The receptors here all came from a human donor in a cohort sampled during active COVID-19.

The chain recombines TRBV19 with TRBJ2-3; D not certain. This CDR3 is 13 amino acids long. The V and J ends lost 3 bases and 6 bases respectively, with 10 bases between them. CDR1 LNHDA and CDR2 SQIVND come from the germline V gene (reference sequence). CDR3 residues: CASSMGSPDTQYF. DNA for the CDR3: TGTGCCAGTAGTATGGGCAGCCCGGATACGCAGTATTTT.

The chain carries TRBV18 and TRBJ1-1, with 7 bases fitting TRBD1. CDR3 length equals 14 residues. Trimming at V came to 6 bases and at J to 1 base, leaving 5 bases not matched to a gene. CDR1 and CDR2 from the germline V gene are KGHSH and LQKENI. The CDR3 region has the DNA TGTGCCAGCTCCCGGGGACAGACGAACACTGAAGCTTTCTTT. This codes for CASSRGQTNTEAFF.

This clone was observed once. The chain joins TRBV6-5 to TRBJ2-2; the match to TRBD1 covers 8 bases. V shed 7 bases and J 6 bases; nucleotides not matched to a gene: 4. The CDR3 sequence is 13 residues long. CDR1 is MNHEY and CDR2 is SVGAGI in the germline V gene. In DNA form, the CDR3 reads TGTGCCAGCACGGCAGGGGGCTCCGGGGAGCTGTTTTTT. This codes for CASTAGGSGELFF.

The V call is TRBV7-9, the J call TRBJ2-7, with D unresolved. The CDR3 totals 16 residues. Germline CDR1 SEHNR, CDR2 FQNEAQ (reference sequence). Trimming removed 3 bases at V and 0 bases at J, with 15 bases between. CDR3 bases: TGTGCCAGCAGCTTCCCCCCCGGCGGCAGCTCCTACGAGCAGTACTTC. It codes for CASSFPPGGSSYEQYF.

The CDR3 coding sequence is TGTGCCAGCAGATCAAGTATGACAGGGCTCTATGGCTACACCTTC. Amino acid sequence: CASRSSMTGLYGYTF. This chain joins TRBV28 and TRBJ1-2; TRBD1 aligns across 7 bases. Germline-derived CDR1 and CDR2 are MDHEN and SYDVKM. V dropped 6 bases and J dropped 4; count of bases not matched to a gene: 11. The CDR3 is 15 amino acids.

This clone has only one observation. V gene TRBV28 combines with J gene TRBJ1-2; 8 bases fit TRBD1. CDR3 length: 12 residues. J was trimmed by 7 bases and V by 6 bases; bases with no gene match: 4. CDR1 and CDR2 from the germline V gene are MDHEN and SYDVKM. The CDR3, as DNA: TGTGCCAGCAGGGGACAGGTTGGTGGCTACACCTTC. Translating it yields CASRGQVGGYTF.

The gene calls are TRBV4-3 and TRBJ2-5; D may be TRBD2 (6 bases). CDR3 length: 13 residues. Trimming took off 3 bases at V and 5 bases at J, with 10 bases between the two ends. Germline-derived CDR1 and CDR2 are LGHNA and YSLEER. The CDR3 coding sequence is TGCGCCAGCAGCCACCTAGCGATGGAGACCCAGTACTTC. Amino acids: CASSHLAMETQYF.

This sequence joins TRBV9 and TRBJ2-6; TRBD1 aligns across 7 bases. CDR3 length equals 22 residues. Per germline, CDR1 SGDLS and CDR2 YYNGEE. Germline trimming cut 1 base from V and 0 bases from J; bases unmatched to any gene: 19. The CDR3 sequence: CASSVNYDPTGQSFSGANVLTF. Here the CDR3 DNA reads TGTGCCAGCAGCGTAAATTATGACCCTACGGGACAGTCGTTCTCTGGGGCCAACGTCCTGACTTTC.

This clone occurred once. V gene TRBV5-1 combines with J gene TRBJ2-3; 9 bases map to TRBD2. This CDR3 has 16 amino acids. V lost 5 bases to trimming and J lost 2 bases; unmatched junction nucleotides: 9. CDR1 is SGHRS, CDR2 YFSETQ, per germline. The CDR3 protein is CASRREGDPHTDTQYF. The DNA for the CDR3 is TGCGCCAGCAGGCGGGAGGGCGATCCCCACACAGATACGCAGTATTTT. Complete variable domain (other parts from reference TRBV5-1 and TRBJ2-3): KAGVTQTPRYLIKTRGQQVTLSCSPISGHRSVSWYQQTPGQGLQFLFEYFSETQRNKGNFPGRFSGRQFSNSRSEMNVSTLELGDSALYLCASRREGDPHTDTQYFGPGTRLTVL.

This chain uses TRBV12-5 with TRBJ1-1, with 7 bases fitting TRBD1. CDR3 size: 14 residues. With 6 bases clipped from V and 0 bases from J, the junction kept 4 bases outside the gene matches. Germline CDR1 is LGHNT and CDR2 is FRNRAP. As DNA, the CDR3 is TGTGCTAGTGGGGGGGACAGTATGAACACTGAAGCTTTCTTT. Amino acids: CASGGDSMNTEAFF.

The V and J genes are TRBV28 and TRBJ2-1; 15 nucleotides agree with TRBD2. Germline V lookup: CDR1 MDHEN, CDR2 SYDVKM. Trimming cost V 6 bases and J 4 bases; bases outside gene matches: 1. The CDR3 runs to 15 residues. The CDR3 protein is CASRGLAGGYNEQFF. The DNA of the CDR3 is TGTGCCAGCAGGGGACTAGCGGGAGGTTACAATGAGCAGTTCTTC.

The CDR3 nucleotides read TGTGCCAGCAGCCGTAGTGTAAGCTCCTACAATGAGCAGTTCTTC. Its translation is CASSRSVSSYNEQFF. The gene calls are TRBV3-1 (or the pseudogene TRBV3-2) and TRBJ2-1; no firm D call. Germline V gene lookup returns CDR1 LGHDT and CDR2 YNNKEL (reference sequence). CDR3 length equals 15 residues. Trimming cost V 4 bases and J 0 bases, with 10 bases left between them.

V is TRBV6-6 and J is TRBJ1-5; D unclear. V gave up 0 bases and J gave up 4 bases, with 4 bases separating them. The V gene's germline CDR1 is MNHNY and CDR2 SVGAGI (reference sequence). The CDR3 is 13 amino acids. The CDR3 region is CASSYSSNQPQHF. The CDR3 DNA reads TGTGCCAGCAGTTACTCTTCTAATCAGCCCCAGCATTTT.

The rearrangement joins TRBV10-3 to TRBJ1-1, with 10 nucleotides matching TRBD1. Germline V gene lookup returns CDR1 ENHRY and CDR2 SYGVKD. V was pared by 6 bases and J by 4 bases, with 5 bases of the junction left unmatched. This CDR3 has 14 amino acids. In DNA form, the CDR3 reads TGTGCCATCAGAGACAGGGGGCCTGGCACTGAAGCTTTCTTT. As protein: CAIRDRGPGTEAFF.

The chain joins TRBV14 to TRBJ1-1; weak D call: TRBD1 (5 bases). The CDR3 consists of 13 residues. V lost 6 bases to trimming and J lost 3 bases, with 11 bases between them. The germline V gene has CDR1 SGHDN and CDR2 FVKESK. CDR3 protein: CASSRDFYTEAFF. CDR3 in DNA: TGTGCCAGCAGTCGGGACTTCTACACTGAAGCTTTCTTT.

The rearrangement joins TRBV7-3 to TRBJ2-7, with 8 bases identical to TRBD2. This CDR3 is 16 amino acids long. Germline lookup yields CDR1 SGHTA and CDR2 FQGTGA. The V and J ends lost 5 bases and 5 bases, in that order; junction bases with no gene match: 14. The CDR3 nucleotides read TGTGCCAGCAGCCTCCGGGGGGGTGTTAGCGGGAACGAGCAGTACTTC. This sequence encodes CASSLRGGVSGNEQYF.

The gene calls are TRBV30 and TRBJ2-3; 8 bases line up with TRBD2. Germline lookup yields CDR1 GTSNPN and CDR2 SVGIG (reference sequence). Trimming cost V 1 base and J 2 bases; bases outside gene matches: 5. The CDR3 runs 15 residues. CDR3 sequence reads: CAWSGTGGPTDTQYF. CDR3 coding DNA: TGTGCCTGGAGTGGTACGGGAGGGCCCACAGATACGCAGTATTTT.

The table lists this clone with a few counts. The chain joins TRBV11-2 to TRBJ2-7, with 8 bases identical to TRBD1. J gave up 6 bases and V 5 bases, and 3 bases lay outside the gene matches. Germline CDR1 reads SGHAT; CDR2 reads FQNNGV. The CDR3 runs to 12 residues. The CDR3 DNA reads TGTGCCAGCAGCGGACAGGGTCTCGAGCAGTACTTC. Residues: CASSGQGLEQYF. The full variable domain, with the rest looked up from reference TRBV11-2 and TRBJ2-7, is EAGVAQSPRYKIIEKRQSVAFWCNPISGHATLYWYQQILGQGPKLLIQFQNNGVVDDSQLPKDRFSAERLKGVDSTLKIQPAKLEDSAVYLCASSGQGLEQYFGPGTRLTVT.

This clone was recorded only once. The chain combines TRBV5-1 with TRBJ2-3; TRBD2 agrees at 7 bases. The CDR3 loop spans 15 amino acids. Looked up from germline, CDR1 is SGHRS and CDR2 is YFSETQ. Germline trimming cut 2 bases from V and 0 bases from J; bases unmatched to any gene: 3. CDR3 DNA sequence: TGCGCCAGCAGCTTCCAAGCGGGGAGCACAGATACGCAGTATTTT. Translation: CASSFQAGSTDTQYF.

The chain is built from TRBV19 and TRBJ1-5, with TRBD1 matching 10 bases. Germline CDR1 LNHDA, CDR2 SQIVND (reference sequence). Trimming at V came to 3 bases and at J to 2 bases, leaving 4 bases not matched to a gene. The CDR3 loop spans 16 amino acids. CDR3 in DNA: TGTGCCAGTAGTATCGGGACAGGGGAGGGCAATCAGCCCCAGCATTTT. Residues: CASSIGTGEGNQPQHF.

The genes are TRBV19 and TRBJ1-1, with no clear D. Germline-derived CDR1 and CDR2 are LNHDA and SQIVND (reference sequence). The V and J ends lost 6 bases and 4 bases respectively, with 15 bases between them. CDR3 length: 14 residues. CDR3 sequence reads: CASRVVRRATEAFF. As DNA, the CDR3 is TGTGCCAGTAGGGTAGTGAGAAGAGCCACTGAAGCTTTCTTT.

The chain employs TRBV7-2 and TRBJ2-3; 10 bases fit TRBD2. V lost 0 bases and J lost 2; bases outside the gene matches: 2. This CDR3 has 16 amino acids. Germline values: CDR1 SGHTA, CDR2 FQGNSA. CDR3 sequence reads: CASSLAGTSVTDTQYF. The DNA of the CDR3 is TGTGCCAGCAGCTTAGCCGGGACTAGCGTCACAGATACGCAGTATTTT.